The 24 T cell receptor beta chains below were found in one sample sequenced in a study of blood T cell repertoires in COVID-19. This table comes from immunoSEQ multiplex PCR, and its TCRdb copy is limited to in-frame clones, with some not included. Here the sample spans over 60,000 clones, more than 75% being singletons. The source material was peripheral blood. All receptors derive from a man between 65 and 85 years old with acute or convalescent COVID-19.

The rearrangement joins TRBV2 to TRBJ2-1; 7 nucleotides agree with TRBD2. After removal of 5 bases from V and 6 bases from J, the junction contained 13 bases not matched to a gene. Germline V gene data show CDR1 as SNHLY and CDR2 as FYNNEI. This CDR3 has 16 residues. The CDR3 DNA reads TGTGCCAGCAGTCTAATAGGACGGGTAGCGGGCAATGAGCAGTTCTTC. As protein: CASSLIGRVAGNEQFF.

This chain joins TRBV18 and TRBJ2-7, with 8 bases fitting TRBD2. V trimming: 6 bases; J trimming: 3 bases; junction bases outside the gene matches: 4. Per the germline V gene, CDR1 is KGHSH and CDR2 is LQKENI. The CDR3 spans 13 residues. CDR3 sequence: CASSPLAGYEQYF. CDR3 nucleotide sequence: TGTGCCAGCTCCCCCCTAGCGGGCTACGAGCAGTACTTC.

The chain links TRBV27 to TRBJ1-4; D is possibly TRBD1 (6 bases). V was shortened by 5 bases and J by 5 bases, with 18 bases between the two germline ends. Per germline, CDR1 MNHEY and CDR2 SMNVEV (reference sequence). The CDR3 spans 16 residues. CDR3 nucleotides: TGTGCCAGCAGTAGACGCCTCTCAGGGGCCAATGAAAAACTGTTTTTT. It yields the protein CASSRRLSGANEKLFF.

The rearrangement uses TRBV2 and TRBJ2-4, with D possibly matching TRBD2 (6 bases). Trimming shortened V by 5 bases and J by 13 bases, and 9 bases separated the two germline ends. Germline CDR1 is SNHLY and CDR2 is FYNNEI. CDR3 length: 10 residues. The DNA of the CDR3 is TGTGCCAGCAGTTCTAGCGTACAGTACTTC. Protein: CASSSSVQYF.

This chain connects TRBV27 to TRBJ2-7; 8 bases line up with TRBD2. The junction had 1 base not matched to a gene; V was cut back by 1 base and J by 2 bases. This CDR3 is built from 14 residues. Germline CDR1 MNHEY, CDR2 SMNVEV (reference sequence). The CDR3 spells CASSLLAGTYEQYF. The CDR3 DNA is TGTGCCAGCAGTTTATTAGCGGGAACCTACGAGCAGTACTTC.

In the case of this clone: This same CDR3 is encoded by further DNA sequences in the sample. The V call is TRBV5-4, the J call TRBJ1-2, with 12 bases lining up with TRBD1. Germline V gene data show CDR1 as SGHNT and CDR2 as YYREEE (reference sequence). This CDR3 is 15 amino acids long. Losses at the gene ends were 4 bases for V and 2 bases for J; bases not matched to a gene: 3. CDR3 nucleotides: TGTGCCAGCAGCCTGGGACAGGGGGCGAACTATGGCTACACCTTC. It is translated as CASSLGQGANYGYTF.

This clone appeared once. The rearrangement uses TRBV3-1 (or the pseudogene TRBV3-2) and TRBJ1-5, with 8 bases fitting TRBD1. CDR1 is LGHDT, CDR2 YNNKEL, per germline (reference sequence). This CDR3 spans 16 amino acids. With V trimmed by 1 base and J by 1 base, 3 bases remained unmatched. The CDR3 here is CASSQAGGASNQPQHF. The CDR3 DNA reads TGTGCCAGCAGCCAAGCAGGGGGCGCGAGCAATCAGCCCCAGCATTTT.

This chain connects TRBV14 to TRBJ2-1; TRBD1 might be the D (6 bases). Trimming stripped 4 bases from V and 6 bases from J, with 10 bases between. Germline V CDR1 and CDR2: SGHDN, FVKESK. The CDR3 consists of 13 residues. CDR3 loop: CASSRRGPNEQFF. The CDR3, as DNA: TGTGCCAGCAGCCGCAGGGGCCCCAATGAGCAGTTCTTC.

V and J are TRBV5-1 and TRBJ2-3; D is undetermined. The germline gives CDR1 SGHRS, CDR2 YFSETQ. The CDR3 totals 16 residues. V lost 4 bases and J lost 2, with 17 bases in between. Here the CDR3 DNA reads TGCGCCAGCAGCCCCTCGGTGTTGTTTGACACAGATACGCAGTATTTT. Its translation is CASSPSVLFDTDTQYF.

CDR3 amino acids: CASSLGGTAYLGSPLHF. CDR3 DNA sequence: TGTGCCAGCAGCCTTGGAGGGACAGCCTATCTCGGTTCACCCCTCCACTTT. This chain links TRBV27 with TRBJ1-6, with 7 bases identical to TRBD1. Germline CDR1 MNHEY, CDR2 SMNVEV (reference sequence). The CDR3 extends over 17 amino acids. J was trimmed by 9 bases and V by 6 bases; bases with no gene match: 17.

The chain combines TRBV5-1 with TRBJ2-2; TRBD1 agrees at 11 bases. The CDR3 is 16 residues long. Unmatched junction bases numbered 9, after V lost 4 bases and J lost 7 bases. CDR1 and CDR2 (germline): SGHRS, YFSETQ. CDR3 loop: CASSRRTGGIIGELFF. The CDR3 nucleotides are TGCGCCAGCAGCCGCCGGACAGGGGGCATCATCGGGGAGCTGTTTTTT.

CDR3 protein: CASSPRLVSGNTIYF. The CDR3 nucleotides read TGTGCCAGCAGCCCCCGGTTAGTCTCTGGAAACACCATATATTTT. The genes are TRBV3-1 (or the pseudogene TRBV3-2) and TRBJ1-3, with D hard to call. Trimming left V 4 bases short and J 0 bases short, with 10 bases between. Germline assignment: CDR1 LGHDT and CDR2 YNNKEL (reference sequence). CDR3 size: 15 residues.

CDR3 loop: CAWSVVANTGELFF. CDR3 sequence (DNA): TGTGCCTGGAGTGTGGTGGCAAACACCGGGGAGCTGTTTTTT. The chain joins TRBV30 to TRBJ2-2; D gene uncertain. The V gene lost 0 bases and the J gene lost 2 bases, with 7 bases spanning the gap. The germline gives CDR1 GTSNPN, CDR2 SVGIG (reference sequence). The CDR3 extends over 14 amino acids.

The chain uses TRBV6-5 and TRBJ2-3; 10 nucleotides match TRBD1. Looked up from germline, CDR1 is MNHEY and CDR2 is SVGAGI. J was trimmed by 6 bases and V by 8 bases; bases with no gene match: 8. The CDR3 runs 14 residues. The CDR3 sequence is CASRDRGVGDTQYF. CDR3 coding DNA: TGTGCCAGCCGGGACAGGGGAGTGGGTGATACGCAGTATTTT.

The CDR3 is CASSQEGTGLIGYTF. As DNA, the CDR3 is TGTGCCAGCAGCCAAGAGGGGACAGGGCTAATCGGCTACACCTTC. This chain joins TRBV3-1 (or the pseudogene TRBV3-2) and TRBJ1-2; 9 bases align to TRBD1. After removal of 0 bases from V and 8 bases from J, the junction contained 7 bases not matched to a gene. The CDR3 runs to 15 residues. The V gene's germline CDR1 is LGHDT and CDR2 YNNKEL (reference sequence).

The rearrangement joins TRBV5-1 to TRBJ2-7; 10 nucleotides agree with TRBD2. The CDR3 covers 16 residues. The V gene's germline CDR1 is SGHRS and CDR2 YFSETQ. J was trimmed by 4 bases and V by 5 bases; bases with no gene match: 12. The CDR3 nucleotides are TGCGCCAGCAGGCCGGCAGCGGGGGGGCTTGGGTACGAGCAGTACTTC. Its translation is CASRPAAGGLGYEQYF. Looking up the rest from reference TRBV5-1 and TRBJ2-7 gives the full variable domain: KAGVTQTPRYLIKTRGQQVTLSCSPISGHRSVSWYQQTPGQGLQFLFEYFSETQRNKGNFPGRFSGRQFSNSRSEMNVSTLELGDSALYLCASRPAAGGLGYEQYFGPGTRLTVT.

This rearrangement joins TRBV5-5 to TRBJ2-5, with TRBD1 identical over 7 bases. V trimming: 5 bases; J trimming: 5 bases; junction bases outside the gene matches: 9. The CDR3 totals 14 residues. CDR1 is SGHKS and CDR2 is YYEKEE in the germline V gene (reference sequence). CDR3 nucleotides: TGTGCCAGCAGGCGCTACAGGGGTGGGGAGACCCAGTACTTC. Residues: CASRRYRGGETQYF.

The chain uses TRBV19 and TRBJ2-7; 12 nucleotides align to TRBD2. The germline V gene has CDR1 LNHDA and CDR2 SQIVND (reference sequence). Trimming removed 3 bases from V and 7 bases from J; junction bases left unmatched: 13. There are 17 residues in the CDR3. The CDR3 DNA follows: TGTGCCAGTAGTATCGGCGTCAGCGGCCTAGCGGGAGGGGAGCAGTACTTC. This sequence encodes CASSIGVSGLAGGEQYF.

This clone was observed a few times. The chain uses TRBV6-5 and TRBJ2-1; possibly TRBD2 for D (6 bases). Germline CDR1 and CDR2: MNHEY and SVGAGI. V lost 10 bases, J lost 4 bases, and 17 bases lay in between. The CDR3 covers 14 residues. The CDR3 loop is CATLPGLAYNEQFF. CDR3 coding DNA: TGTGCCACCCTACCGGGGCTAGCGTACAATGAGCAGTTCTTC.

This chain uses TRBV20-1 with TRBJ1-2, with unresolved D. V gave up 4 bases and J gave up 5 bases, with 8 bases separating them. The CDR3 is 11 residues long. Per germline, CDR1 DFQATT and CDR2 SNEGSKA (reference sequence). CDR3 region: CSANSPYGYTF. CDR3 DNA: TGCAGTGCTAATTCCCCGTATGGCTACACCTTC.

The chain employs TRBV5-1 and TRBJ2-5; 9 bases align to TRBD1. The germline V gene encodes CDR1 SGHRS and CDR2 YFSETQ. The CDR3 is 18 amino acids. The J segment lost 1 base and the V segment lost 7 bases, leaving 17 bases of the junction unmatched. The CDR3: CASSRWTGAPKIQETQYF. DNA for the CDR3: TGCGCCAGCTCCCGATGGACAGGGGCGCCAAAAATCCAAGAGACCCAGTACTTC.

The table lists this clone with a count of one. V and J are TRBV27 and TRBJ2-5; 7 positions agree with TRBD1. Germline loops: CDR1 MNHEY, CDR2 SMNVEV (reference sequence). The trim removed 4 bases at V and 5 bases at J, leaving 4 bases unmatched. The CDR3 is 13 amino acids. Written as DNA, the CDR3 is TGTGCCAGCAGTTGGACAGGAGTGGAGACCCAGTACTTC. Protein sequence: CASSWTGVETQYF.

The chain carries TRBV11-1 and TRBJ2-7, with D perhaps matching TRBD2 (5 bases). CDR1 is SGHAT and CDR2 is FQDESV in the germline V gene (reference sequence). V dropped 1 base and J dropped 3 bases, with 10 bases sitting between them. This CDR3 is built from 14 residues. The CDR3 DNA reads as TGTGCCAGCAGCTTAGGAGGGTCCGGCTACGAGCAGTACTTC. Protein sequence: CASSLGGSGYEQYF.

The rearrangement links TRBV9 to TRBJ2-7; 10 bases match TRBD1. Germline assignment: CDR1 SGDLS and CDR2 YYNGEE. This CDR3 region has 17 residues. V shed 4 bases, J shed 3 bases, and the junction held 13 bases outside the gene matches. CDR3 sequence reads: CASSPYPTGGAYYEQYF. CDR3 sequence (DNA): TGTGCCAGCAGCCCTTACCCGACAGGGGGCGCCTACTACGAGCAGTACTTC.